Below, 11 T cell receptor beta chains from the same sample are listed, as sequenced in a study of PD-1 blockade in classical Hodgkin lymphoma. Autologous stem cell transplantation was followed by relapse in every patient, and brentuximab vedotin exposure varied. Clones were sequenced by immunoSEQ multiplex PCR, and TCRdb holds only the in-frame ones, with some missing. Among 95,000 to 100,000 clones listed, around 89% were seen once. The sequencing here drew on peripheral blood mononuclear cells (PBMCs), taken before the second cycle of nivolumab. These receptors were obtained from a human donor with classical Hodgkin lymphoma.

The DNA for the CDR3 is TGTGCCAGCGCAGGGCTTGAAAACACCATATATTTT. It specifies CASAGLENTIYF. The chain couples TRBV6-6 to TRBJ1-3; tentative D call: TRBD1 (5 bases). Germline V lookup: CDR1 MNHNY, CDR2 SVGAGI (reference sequence). V was trimmed by 8 bases and J by 6 bases, leaving 11 bases between them. This CDR3 spans 12 amino acids.

In DNA form, the CDR3 reads TGTGCCAGCGGCAGGGGTAACAATGAGCAGTTCTTC. Its protein product is CASGRGNNEQFF. The genes are TRBV6-5 and TRBJ2-1, with TRBD1 as a possible D gene (6 bases). This CDR3 comprises 12 residues. Trimming took 8 bases from V and 5 from J, leaving 10 bases between them. CDR1 and CDR2 from the germline V gene are MNHEY and SVGAGI.

The V and J genes are TRBV4-1 and TRBJ2-5; 11 bases line up with TRBD2. CDR3 size: 18 residues. Germline V gene sequence: CDR1 MGHRA, CDR2 YSYEKL. V shed 2 bases and J 0 bases; nucleotides not matched to a gene: 8. DNA of the CDR3: TGCGCCAGCAGCCAAAGTCGTCCGGGACTAGCGGACCAAGAGACCCAGTACTTC. Protein: CASSQSRPGLADQETQYF.

The chain has TRBV4-2 and TRBJ2-2; 8 bases match TRBD1. There are 19 residues in the CDR3. Germline lookup yields CDR1 LGHNA and CDR2 YNFKEQ. V trimming: 3 bases; J trimming: 4 bases; junction bases outside the gene matches: 16. The CDR3 sequence is CASSQADRDNGQGTGELFF. Here the CDR3 DNA reads TGTGCCAGCAGCCAGGCAGACCGGGACAACGGACAGGGCACCGGGGAGCTGTTTTTT.

The J gene is TRBJ2-3, the V gene TRBV11-3; 7 bases line up with TRBD2. This CDR3 has 16 residues. The V segment lost 1 base and the J segment 2 bases; nucleotides outside the gene matches: 6. In germline, CDR1 is SGHNT, CDR2 YENEEA. CDR3 residues: CASSLGRDYYTDTQYF. The CDR3, as DNA: TGTGCCAGCAGCTTAGGTCGGGACTACTACACAGATACGCAGTATTTT.

V gene TRBV7-2 combines with J gene TRBJ2-5, with 9 bases that match TRBD2. Germline CDR1 SGHTA, CDR2 FQGNSA. With V trimmed by 2 bases and J by 4 bases, 2 bases remained unmatched. The CDR3 runs 14 residues. The CDR3, as DNA: TGTGCCAGCAGCTTACGGCGGGGGGGAGAGACCCAGTACTTC. It translates to CASSLRRGGETQYF.

This chain uses TRBV6-5 with TRBJ2-7, with D possibly being TRBD1 or TRBD2 (5 bases each). This CDR3 is built from 14 residues. V shed 2 bases and J shed 2 bases, with 10 bases lying between them. The germline V gene has CDR1 MNHEY and CDR2 SVGAGI. The CDR3 DNA follows: TGTGCCAGCAGTTACGTGGGACCACCCTACGAGCAGTACTTC. This gives the protein CASSYVGPPYEQYF.

The chain joins TRBV10-2 to TRBJ1-5; D gene uncertain. This CDR3 comprises 15 residues. Germline V gene sequence: CDR1 WSHSY, CDR2 SAAADI. V dropped 6 bases and J dropped 0 bases, with 12 bases sitting between them. DNA for the CDR3: TGCGCCAGCAGAGTCGACGGTAATAGCAATCAGCCCCAGCATTTT. Translation gives CASRVDGNSNQPQHF.

The J gene is TRBJ1-5, the V gene TRBV7-9; D is undetermined. There are 16 residues in the CDR3. Germline values: CDR1 SEHNR, CDR2 FQNEAQ (reference sequence). Trimming cost V 1 base and J 3 bases, with 13 bases left between them. DNA for the CDR3: TGTGCCAGCAGCTTAGAAGGTGTTCTCCTCAATCAGCCCCAGCATTTT. Translation: CASSLEGVLLNQPQHF.

This CDR3 reads CASSQDPRAFYGYTF. Here the CDR3 DNA reads TGTGCCAGCAGCCAAGACCCCCGCGCCTTCTATGGCTACACCTTC. V gene TRBV4-2 combines with J gene TRBJ1-2; D unresolved. This CDR3 is 15 amino acids long. The ends were cut back, 0 bases at V and 4 bases at J, with 12 bases in the middle. In germline, CDR1 is LGHNA, CDR2 YNFKEQ.

The chain links TRBV6-5 to TRBJ2-2, with a tentative D call TRBD2 (5 bases). CDR1 MNHEY and CDR2 SVGAGI come from the germline V gene. The germline V and J ends were trimmed by 8 bases and 4 bases, with 11 bases remaining between them. The CDR3 runs to 13 residues. In nucleotides, the CDR3 is TGTGCCAGCCACGTGGAGGCCACCGGGGAGCTGTTTTTT. It is translated as CASHVEATGELFF.